The rows below give T cell receptor beta chains drawn from one sample of a study of blood T cell repertoires in COVID-19. Data came from immunoSEQ multiplex PCR; TCRdb stores just in-frame clones and leaves some out. The sample lists 150,000 or so clones, roughly nine tenths occurring once. Sample: peripheral blood. The receptors stem from a man aged 60 to 75 with active or convalescent COVID-19. Both conserved end residues are part of each CDR3. The D gene is left open where the match is weak.

v_call: TRBV21-1; d_call: -; cdr3_length: 17; j_call: TRBJ2-4; cdr3_aa: CASSSPPGLAERDIQYF
v_call: TRBV2; d_call: TRBD2; cdr3_length: 23; j_call: TRBJ2-1; cdr3_aa: CASSEPSFGGTSGRVSSYNEQFF
v_call: TRBV11-2; d_call: -; cdr3_length: 13; j_call: TRBJ2-1; cdr3_aa: CASSQQVYNEQFF
v_call: TRBV5-1; d_call: -; cdr3_length: 18; j_call: TRBJ2-3; cdr3_aa: CASSFRGQDALRTDTQYF
v_call: TRBV19; d_call: TRBD2; cdr3_length: 14; j_call: TRBJ2-2; cdr3_aa: CASNSGGDTGELFF
v_call: TRBV6-1; d_call: TRBD2; cdr3_length: 18; j_call: TRBJ2-2; cdr3_aa: CASSERTSGGANTGELFF
v_call: TRBV3-1/TRBV3-2; d_call: -; cdr3_length: 11; j_call: TRBJ1-1; cdr3_aa: CASSQSWRAFF
v_call: TRBV19; d_call: TRBD1; cdr3_length: 15; j_call: TRBJ2-5; cdr3_aa: CASSFGQGSWETQYF
v_call: TRBV6-5; d_call: -; cdr3_length: 14; j_call: TRBJ1-1; cdr3_aa: CASSTDMLNTEAFF
v_call: TRBV12-2; d_call: -; cdr3_length: 16; j_call: TRBJ2-1; cdr3_aa: CASRLILASGYNEQFF
v_call: TRBV6-5; d_call: TRBD1; cdr3_length: 16; j_call: TRBJ2-7; cdr3_aa: CASSSQGQGRPYEQYF
v_call: TRBV9; d_call: -; cdr3_length: 15; j_call: TRBJ2-3; cdr3_aa: CASSGRAFGTDTQYF
v_call: TRBV19; d_call: -; cdr3_length: 14; j_call: TRBJ1-6; cdr3_aa: CASSEGGNASPLHF
v_call: TRBV10-3; d_call: TRBD2; cdr3_length: 17; j_call: TRBJ2-3; cdr3_aa: CAISESTSGRTSDTQYF
v_call: TRBV11-2; d_call: TRBD1; cdr3_length: 14; j_call: TRBJ1-5; cdr3_aa: CASSFGTDNQPQHF